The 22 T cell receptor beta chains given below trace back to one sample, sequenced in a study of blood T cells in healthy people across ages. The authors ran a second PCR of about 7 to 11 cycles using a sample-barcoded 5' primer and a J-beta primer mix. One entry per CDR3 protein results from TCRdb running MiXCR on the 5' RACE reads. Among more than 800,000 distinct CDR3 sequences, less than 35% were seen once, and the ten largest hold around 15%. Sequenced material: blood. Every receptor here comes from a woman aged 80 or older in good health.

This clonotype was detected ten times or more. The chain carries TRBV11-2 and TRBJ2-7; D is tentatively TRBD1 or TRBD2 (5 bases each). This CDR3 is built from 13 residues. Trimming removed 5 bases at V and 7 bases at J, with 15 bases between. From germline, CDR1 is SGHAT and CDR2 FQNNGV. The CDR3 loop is CASSPRGSWEQYF. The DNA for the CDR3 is TGTGCCAGCAGCCCGAGGGGCAGTTGGGAGCAGTACTTC.

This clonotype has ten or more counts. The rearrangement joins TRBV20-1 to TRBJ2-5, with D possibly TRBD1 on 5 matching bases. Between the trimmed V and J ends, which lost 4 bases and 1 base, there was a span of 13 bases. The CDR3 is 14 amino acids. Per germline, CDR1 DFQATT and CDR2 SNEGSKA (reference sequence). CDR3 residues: CSANAAGIQETQYF. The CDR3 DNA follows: TGCAGTGCTAACGCCGCAGGGATCCAAGAGACCCAGTACTTC.

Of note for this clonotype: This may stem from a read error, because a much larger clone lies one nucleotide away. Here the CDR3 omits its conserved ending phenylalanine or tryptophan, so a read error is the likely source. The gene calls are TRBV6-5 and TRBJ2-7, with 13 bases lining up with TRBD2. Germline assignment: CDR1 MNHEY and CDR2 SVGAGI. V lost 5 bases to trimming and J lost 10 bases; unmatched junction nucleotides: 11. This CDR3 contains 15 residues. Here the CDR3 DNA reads TGTGCCAGCAGTAACAGACTAGCGGGGGGAGTTATTCAGTACTTG. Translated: CASSNRLAGGVIQYL.

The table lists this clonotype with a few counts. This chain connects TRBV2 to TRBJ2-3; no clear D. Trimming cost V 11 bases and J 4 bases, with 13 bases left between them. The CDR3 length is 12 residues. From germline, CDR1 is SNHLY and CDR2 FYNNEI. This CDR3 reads CAGNKLSDTQYF. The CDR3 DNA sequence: TGTGCCGGCAATAAATTGTCAGATACGCAGTATTTT.

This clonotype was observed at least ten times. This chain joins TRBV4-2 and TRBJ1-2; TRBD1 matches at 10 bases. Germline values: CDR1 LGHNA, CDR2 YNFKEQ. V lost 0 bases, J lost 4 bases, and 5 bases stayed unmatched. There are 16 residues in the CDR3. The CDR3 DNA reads TGTGCCAGCAGCCAAGATGGGACAGGGGTTGCCTATGGCTACACCTTC. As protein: CASSQDGTGVAYGYTF.

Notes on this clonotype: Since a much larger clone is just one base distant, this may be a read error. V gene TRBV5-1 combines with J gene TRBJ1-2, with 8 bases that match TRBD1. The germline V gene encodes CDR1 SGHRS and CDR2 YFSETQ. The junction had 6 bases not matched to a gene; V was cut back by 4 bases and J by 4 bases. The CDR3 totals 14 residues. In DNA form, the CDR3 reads TGCGCCAGCAGCCTCCGACAGGGGCGCTATGGCTACACCTTC. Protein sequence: CASSLRQGRYGYTF.

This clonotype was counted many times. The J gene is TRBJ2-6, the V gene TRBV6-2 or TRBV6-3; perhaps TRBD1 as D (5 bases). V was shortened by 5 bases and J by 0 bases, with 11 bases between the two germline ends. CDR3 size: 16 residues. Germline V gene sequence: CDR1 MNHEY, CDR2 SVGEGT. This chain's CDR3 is CASSRPGLSGANVLTF. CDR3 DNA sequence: TGTGCCAGCAGTAGACCAGGGCTCTCTGGGGCCAACGTCCTGACTTTC.

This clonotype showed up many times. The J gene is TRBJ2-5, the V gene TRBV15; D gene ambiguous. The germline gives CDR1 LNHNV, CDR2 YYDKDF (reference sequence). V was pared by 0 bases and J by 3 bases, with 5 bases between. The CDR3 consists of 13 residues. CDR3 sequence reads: CATSRDGKETQYF. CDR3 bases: TGTGCCACCAGCAGAGATGGTAAAGAGACCCAGTACTTC.

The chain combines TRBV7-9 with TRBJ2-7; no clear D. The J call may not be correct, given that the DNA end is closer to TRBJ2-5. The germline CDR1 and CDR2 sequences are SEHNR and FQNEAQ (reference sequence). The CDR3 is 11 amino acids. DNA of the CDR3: TGTGCCAGCAGCTTTATTGAGACCCAGTACTTC. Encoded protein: CASSFIETQYF.

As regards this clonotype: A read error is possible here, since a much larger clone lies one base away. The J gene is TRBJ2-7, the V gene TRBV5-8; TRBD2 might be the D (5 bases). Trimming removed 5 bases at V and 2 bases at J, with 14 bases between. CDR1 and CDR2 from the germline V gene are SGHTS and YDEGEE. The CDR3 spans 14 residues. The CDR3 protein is CASRRRDAAYEQYF. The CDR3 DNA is TGTGCCAGCAGACGACGGGATGCGGCCTACGAGCAGTACTTC. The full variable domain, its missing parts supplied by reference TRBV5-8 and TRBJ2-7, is EAGVTQSPTHLIKTRGQQATLRCSPISGHTSVYWYQQALGLGLQFLLWYDEGEERNRGNFPPRFSGRQFPNYSSELNVNALELEDSALYLCASRRRDAAYEQYFGPGTRLTVT.

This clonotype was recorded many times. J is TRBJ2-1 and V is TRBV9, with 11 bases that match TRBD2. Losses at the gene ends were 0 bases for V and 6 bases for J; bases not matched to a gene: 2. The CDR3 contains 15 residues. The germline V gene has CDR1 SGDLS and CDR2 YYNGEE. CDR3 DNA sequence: TGTGCCAGCAGCGTAGGACTAGCGGGGACCAATGAGCAGTTCTTC. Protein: CASSVGLAGTNEQFF.

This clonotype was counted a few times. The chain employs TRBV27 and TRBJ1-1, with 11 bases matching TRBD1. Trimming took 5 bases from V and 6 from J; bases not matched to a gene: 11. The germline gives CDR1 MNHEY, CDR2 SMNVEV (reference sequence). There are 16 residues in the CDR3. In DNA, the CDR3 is TGTGCCAGCAGTCGCCCCGGACAGGGGGCCGCGTCTGAAGCTTTCTTT. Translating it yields CASSRPGQGAASEAFF.

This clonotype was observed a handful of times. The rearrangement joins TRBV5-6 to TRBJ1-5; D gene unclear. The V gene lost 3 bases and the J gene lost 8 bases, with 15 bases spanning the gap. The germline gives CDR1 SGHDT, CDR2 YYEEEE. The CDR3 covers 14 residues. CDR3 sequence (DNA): TGTGCCAGCAGCTCGCGGTCTTCTCTGGAGCCCCAGCATTTT. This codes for CASSSRSSLEPQHF.

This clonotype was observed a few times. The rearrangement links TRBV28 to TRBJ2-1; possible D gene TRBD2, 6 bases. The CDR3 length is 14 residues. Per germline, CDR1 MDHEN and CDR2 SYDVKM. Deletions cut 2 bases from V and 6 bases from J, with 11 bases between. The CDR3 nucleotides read TGTGCCAGCAGTTTAAGCGGGCCCCCCAATGAGCAGTTCTTC. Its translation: CASSLSGPPNEQFF.

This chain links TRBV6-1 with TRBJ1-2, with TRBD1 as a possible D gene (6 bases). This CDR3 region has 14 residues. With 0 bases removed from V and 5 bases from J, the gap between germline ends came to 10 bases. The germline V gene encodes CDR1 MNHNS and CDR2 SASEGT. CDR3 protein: CASSEALQGYGYTF. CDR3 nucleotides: TGTGCCAGCAGTGAAGCGCTTCAGGGGTATGGCTACACCTTC.

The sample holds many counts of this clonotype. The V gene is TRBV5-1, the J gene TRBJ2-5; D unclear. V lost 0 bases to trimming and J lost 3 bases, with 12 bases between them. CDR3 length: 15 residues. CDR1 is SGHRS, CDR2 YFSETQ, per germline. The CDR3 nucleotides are TGCGCCAGCAGCTTGGTCGGTGGGCTGGAAGAGACCCAGTACTTC. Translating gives CASSLVGGLEETQYF.

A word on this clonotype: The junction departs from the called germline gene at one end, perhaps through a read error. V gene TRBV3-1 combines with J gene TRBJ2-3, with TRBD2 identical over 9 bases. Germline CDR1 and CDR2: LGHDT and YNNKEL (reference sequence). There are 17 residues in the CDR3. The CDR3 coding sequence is TGTGCCAGCAGCCAAGACCCTAGCGGGGCTAGCACAGATACGCGGTATTTT. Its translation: CASSQDPSGASTDTRYF.

The CDR3 here is CAWNRGGGSNQPQHF. CDR3 in DNA: TGTGCCTGGAATCGGGGTGGGGGAAGCAATCAGCCCCAGCATTTT. The J gene is TRBJ1-5, the V gene TRBV30, with a weak D call TRBD1 (5 bases). CDR3 length: 15 residues. The germline V gene has CDR1 GTSNPN and CDR2 SVGIG (reference sequence). Trimming removed 4 bases from V and 1 base from J, with 14 bases in between.

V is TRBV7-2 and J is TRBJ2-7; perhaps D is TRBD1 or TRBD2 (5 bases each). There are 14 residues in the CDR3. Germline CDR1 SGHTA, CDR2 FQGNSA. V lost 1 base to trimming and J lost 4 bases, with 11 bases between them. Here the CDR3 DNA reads TGTGCCAGCAGCTTAGTACGTGAGGGGTACGAGCAGTACTTC. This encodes CASSLVREGYEQYF.

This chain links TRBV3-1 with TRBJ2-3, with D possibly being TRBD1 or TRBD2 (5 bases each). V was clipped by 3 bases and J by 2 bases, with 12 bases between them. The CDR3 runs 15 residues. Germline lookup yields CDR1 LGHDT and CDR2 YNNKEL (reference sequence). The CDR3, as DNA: TGTGCCAGCAGCCAGGGACGAGGGCACACAGATACGCAGTATTTT. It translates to CASSQGRGHTDTQYF.

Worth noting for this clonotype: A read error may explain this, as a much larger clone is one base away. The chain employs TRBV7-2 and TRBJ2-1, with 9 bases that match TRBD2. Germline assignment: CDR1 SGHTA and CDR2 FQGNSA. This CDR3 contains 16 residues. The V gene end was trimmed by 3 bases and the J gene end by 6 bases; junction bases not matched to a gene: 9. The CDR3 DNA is TGTGCCAGCAGCTTCTTTAGCGGGGGTCCAACCAATGAGCAGTTCTTC. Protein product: CASSFFSGGPTNEQFF.

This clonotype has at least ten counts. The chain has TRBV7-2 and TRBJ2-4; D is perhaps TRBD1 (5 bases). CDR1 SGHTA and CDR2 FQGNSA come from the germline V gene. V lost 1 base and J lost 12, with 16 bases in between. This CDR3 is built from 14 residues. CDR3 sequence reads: CASSLGPRETNQYF. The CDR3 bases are TGTGCCAGCAGCTTAGGTCCCAGGGAAACCAATCAGTACTTC. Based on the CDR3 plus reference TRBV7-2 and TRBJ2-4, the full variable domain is GAGVSQSPSNKVTEKGKDVELRCDPISGHTALYWYRQSLGQGLEFLIYFQGNSAPDKSGLPSDRFSAERTGGSVSTLTIQRTQQEDSAVYLCASSLGPRETNQYFGAGTRLSVL.